Below are 22 T cell receptor beta chains sequenced from a single sample in a study of blood T cell repertoires in COVID-19. Profiled with immunoSEQ multiplex PCR; TCRdb holds only in-frame clones, not every one. The profile shows 150,000 to 200,000 clones, more than 60% of them singletons. The specimen sequenced was peripheral blood. These receptors were collected from a middle-aged man who had recovered from COVID-19.

The rearrangement links TRBV3-1 (or the pseudogene TRBV3-2) to TRBJ1-5, with a tentative D call TRBD1 (5 bases). The V and J ends lost 2 bases and 9 bases respectively, with 20 bases between them. The V gene's germline CDR1 is LGHDT and CDR2 YNNKEL (reference sequence). The CDR3 has 16 residues. The CDR3 loop reads CASSQSGTGGFGPQHF. CDR3 nucleotide sequence: TGTGCCAGCAGCCAATCCGGAACGGGGGGGTTTGGGCCCCAGCATTTT.

The chain is built from TRBV2 and TRBJ2-7; a possible D gene is TRBD2 (5 bases). Trimming pared 7 bases from V and 5 bases from J, leaving 15 bases between. This CDR3 spans 13 amino acids. From germline, CDR1 is SNHLY and CDR2 FYNNEI. CDR3 sequence (DNA): TGTGCCAGCAATGGCCTCGTCGGGGACGAGCAGTACTTC. As protein: CASNGLVGDEQYF.

The gene calls are TRBV21-1 and TRBJ1-4; the table names TRBD1, a call not compared with the DNA. TRBV21-1 is a known pseudogene. The CDR3 totals 16 residues. CDR3: CASRNRGPGGNEKLFF. For the CDR3, the DNA is TGTGCCAGCAGGAACAGGGGCCCCGGGGGTAATGAAAAACTGTTTTTT.

The chain recombines TRBV11-2 with TRBJ2-7, with D maybe TRBD2 (5 bases). The CDR3 totals 16 residues. The V end was cut by 4 bases, the J end by 0 bases, with 16 bases between. The germline CDR1 and CDR2 sequences are SGHAT and FQNNGV. CDR3 DNA sequence: TGTGCCAGCAGCTACCGTTTGTGGGAGACCTCCTACGAGCAGTACTTC. This translates into CASSYRLWETSYEQYF.

The CDR3 sequence: CASSPPPRAGALGGYTF. CDR3 nucleotide sequence: TGTGCCAGCTCACCACCACCCCGGGCGGGGGCGCTTGGTGGCTACACCTTC. V is TRBV18 and J is TRBJ1-2; perhaps TRBD1 as D (6 bases). The CDR3 spans 17 residues. Germline V gene lookup returns CDR1 KGHSH and CDR2 LQKENI. Trimming removed 0 bases from V and 7 bases from J, with 21 bases in between.

This chain joins TRBV4-3 and TRBJ2-1; D is uncertain. The length of the CDR3 is 14 residues. Germline-derived CDR1 and CDR2 are LGHNA and YSLEER. Trimming pared 1 base from V and 5 bases from J, leaving 9 bases between. This CDR3 reads CASSQGLINNEQFF. The CDR3 nucleotides are TGCGCCAGCAGCCAAGGACTGATAAACAATGAGCAGTTCTTC.

CDR3 bases: TGTGCCAGCAGTTACTTTATGGGGGGGCCAGGGCAGTACTTC. Its translation is CASSYFMGGPGQYF. The gene calls are TRBV6-5 and TRBJ2-7, with D possibly TRBD2 on 7 matching bases. The CDR3 contains 14 residues. Per the germline V gene, CDR1 is MNHEY and CDR2 is SVGAGI. V was cut by 1 base and J by 9 bases, with 16 bases left in between.

CDR3 sequence reads: CASSQQQIMNTEAFF. For the CDR3, the DNA is TGTGCCAGCTCACAACAACAGATAATGAACACTGAAGCTTTCTTT. This chain joins TRBV18 and TRBJ1-1; D gene ambiguous. Per germline, CDR1 KGHSH and CDR2 LQKENI. CDR3 size: 15 residues. The ends were cut back, 4 bases at V and 0 bases at J, with 12 bases in the middle. Drawing the rest from reference TRBV18 and TRBJ1-1, the complete variable domain is NAGVMQNPRHLVRRRGQEARLRCSPMKGHSHVYWYRQLPEEGLKFMVYLQKENIIDESGMPKERFSAEFPKEGPSILRIQQVVRGDSAAYFCASSQQQIMNTEAFFGQGTRLTVV.

This clone was observed a handful of times. The chain combines TRBV11-2 with TRBJ1-1; 8 nucleotides align to TRBD1. The CDR3 is made up of 17 amino acids. Germline loops: CDR1 SGHAT, CDR2 FQNNGV. With V trimmed by 1 base and J by 1 base, 8 bases remained unmatched. The CDR3 is CASSLVGQGGRNTEAFF. DNA for the CDR3: TGTGCCAGCAGCTTAGTCGGACAGGGAGGGAGGAACACTGAAGCTTTCTTT.

The chain joins TRBV19 to TRBJ2-7, with 7 positions matching TRBD1. The CDR3 extends over 14 amino acids. CDR1 LNHDA and CDR2 SQIVND come from the germline V gene (reference sequence). The junction had 6 bases not matched to a gene; V was cut back by 7 bases and J by 0 bases. The CDR3 spells CASKETGHSYEQYF. The DNA for the CDR3 is TGTGCCAGTAAAGAGACAGGGCACTCCTACGAGCAGTACTTC. Variable domain in full (rest from reference TRBV19 and TRBJ2-7): DGGITQSPKYLFRKEGQNVTLSCEQNLNHDAMYWYRQDPGQGLRLIYYSQIVNDFQKGDIAEGYSVSREKKESFPLTVTSAQKNPTAFYLCASKETGHSYEQYFGPGTRLTVT.

V usage is TRBV19 and J usage is TRBJ1-4; perhaps TRBD1 as D (6 bases). This CDR3 region has 14 residues. The germline V gene encodes CDR1 LNHDA and CDR2 SQIVND (reference sequence). V was shortened by 2 bases and J by 12 bases, with 16 bases between the two germline ends. DNA of the CDR3: TGTGCCAGTAGTATAAGGGGACAAAGAAGGGAACTGTTTTTT. Translating it yields CASSIRGQRRELFF.

The chain is built from TRBV12-3 or TRBV12-4 and TRBJ1-2, with 9 bases identical to TRBD1. V trimming: 7 bases; J trimming: 5 bases; junction bases outside the gene matches: 5. This CDR3 region has 13 residues. Written as DNA, the CDR3 is TGTGCCAGCAAAAGGACAGGGGTATATGGCTACACCTTC. This codes for CASKRTGVYGYTF.

The chain couples TRBV7-9 to TRBJ1-4; D possibly corresponds to TRBD1 (6 bases). Germline-derived CDR1 and CDR2 are SEHNR and FQNEAQ (reference sequence). V was pared by 1 base and J by 3 bases, with 9 bases between. CDR3 size: 15 residues. The CDR3 protein is CASSLGRGPNEKLFF. The CDR3 bases are TGTGCCAGCAGCTTAGGCAGGGGTCCTAATGAAAAACTGTTTTTT. The complete variable domain, with remaining parts taken from reference TRBV7-9 and TRBJ1-4, reads DTGVSQNPRHKITKRGQNVTFRCDPISEHNRLYWYRQTLGQGPEFLTYFQNEAQLEKSRLLSDRFSAERPKGSFSTLEIQRTEQGDSAMYLCASSLGRGPNEKLFFGSGTQLSVL.

V gene TRBV24-1 combines with J gene TRBJ2-2, with 7 bases identical to TRBD1. This CDR3 is 15 amino acids long. With 3 bases clipped from V and 1 base from J, the junction kept 1 base outside the gene matches. In germline, CDR1 is KGHDR, CDR2 SFDVKD. The CDR3 sequence is CATSDGDRNTGELFF. In DNA, the CDR3 is TGTGCCACCAGTGATGGGGACAGGAACACCGGGGAGCTGTTTTTT.

J is TRBJ2-3 and V is TRBV3-1 (or the pseudogene TRBV3-2), with 7 positions matching TRBD2. CDR3 length equals 11 residues. Looked up from germline, CDR1 is LGHDT and CDR2 is YNNKEL (reference sequence). J was trimmed by 11 bases and V by 1 base; bases with no gene match: 0. CDR3 region: CASSQAGGQYF. Here the CDR3 DNA reads TGTGCCAGCAGCCAAGCGGGAGGGCAGTATTTT.

J is TRBJ1-1 and V is TRBV6-4; no definite D call. The CDR3 length is 14 residues. CDR1 and CDR2 from the germline V gene are MRHNA and SNTAGT. Trimming stripped 10 bases from V and 0 bases from J, with 15 bases between. This CDR3 is CAIPILYMNTEAFF. As DNA, the CDR3 is TGTGCCATCCCGATACTTTATATGAACACTGAAGCTTTCTTT.

V gene TRBV5-6 combines with J gene TRBJ2-1, with TRBD2 identical over 11 bases. CDR1 and CDR2 (germline): SGHDT, YYEEEE. The trim removed 2 bases at V and 6 bases at J, leaving 4 bases unmatched. The length of the CDR3 is 15 residues. The CDR3 loop is CASSFTSGSGNEQFF. CDR3 in DNA: TGTGCCAGCAGCTTTACTAGCGGGAGCGGCAATGAGCAGTTCTTC.

The chain combines TRBV7-2 with TRBJ2-7; 9 nucleotides match TRBD2. Per the germline V gene, CDR1 is SGHTA and CDR2 is FQGNSA. The trim removed 7 bases at V and 3 bases at J, leaving 16 bases unmatched. CDR3 length equals 17 residues. This CDR3 reads CASTNSRPSGEFYEQYF. CDR3 DNA sequence: TGTGCCAGCACTAATTCTAGGCCTAGCGGGGAGTTCTACGAGCAGTACTTC.

The chain uses TRBV6-2 or TRBV6-3 and TRBJ2-7; tentatively, D is TRBD1 (5 bases). Germline-derived CDR1 and CDR2 are MNHEY and SVGEGT. The CDR3 loop spans 16 amino acids. The V end was cut by 4 bases, the J end by 2 bases, with 18 bases between. Written as DNA, the CDR3 is TGTGCCAGCAGTTTAGATCTTGGCAGGGCGGCCTACGAGCAGTACTTC. It translates to CASSLDLGRAAYEQYF.

Remarks on this clone: Its ends do not fully match the called genes, so a read error is possible. This chain connects TRBV27 to TRBJ2-1; possible D gene TRBD2, 5 bases. The CDR3 is 13 residues long. Germline CDR1 and CDR2: MNHEY and SMNVEV (reference sequence). In nucleotides, the CDR3 is TGTGCCAGCAATTTAAATACGGGGAATGAGCAGTTCTTC. This sequence encodes CASNLNTGNEQFF.

This clone showed up just a few times. V usage is TRBV5-6 and J usage is TRBJ1-5; 7 nucleotides agree with TRBD1. Germline-derived CDR1 and CDR2 are SGHDT and YYEEEE. Losses at the gene ends were 2 bases for V and 6 bases for J; bases not matched to a gene: 5. CDR3 length: 14 amino acids. The CDR3 region has the DNA TGTGCCAGCAGCTTACAGGGGCGTACTCAGCCCCAGCATTTT. Its protein product is CASSLQGRTQPQHF.

The chain couples TRBV5-8 to TRBJ2-1; 8 bases map to TRBD2. CDR1 is SGHTS and CDR2 is YDEGEE in the germline V gene. V shed 7 bases, J shed 2 bases, and the junction held 17 bases outside the gene matches. CDR3 length: 18 residues. The DNA for the CDR3 is TGTGCCAGCCCCTACCTTAACCTCTTAGCGGGACCCTACAATGAGCAGTTCTTC. Protein: CASPYLNLLAGPYNEQFF.